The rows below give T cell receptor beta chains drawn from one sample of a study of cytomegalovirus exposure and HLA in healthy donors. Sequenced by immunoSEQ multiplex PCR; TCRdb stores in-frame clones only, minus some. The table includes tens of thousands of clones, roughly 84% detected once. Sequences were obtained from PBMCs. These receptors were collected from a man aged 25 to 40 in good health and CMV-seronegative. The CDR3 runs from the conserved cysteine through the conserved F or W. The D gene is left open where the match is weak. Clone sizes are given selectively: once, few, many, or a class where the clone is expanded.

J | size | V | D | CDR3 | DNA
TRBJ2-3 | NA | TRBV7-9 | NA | CASSFAVSTDTQYF | TGTGCCAGCAGCTTTGCAGTGAGCACAGATACGCAGTATTTT
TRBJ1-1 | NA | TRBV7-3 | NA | CASSLTRNTEAFF | TGTGCCAGCAGCTTAACCCGGAACACTGAAGCTTTCTTT
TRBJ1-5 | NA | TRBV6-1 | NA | CASSERGGNQPQHF | TGTGCCAGCAGTGAACGCGGGGGCAATCAGCCCCAGCATTTT
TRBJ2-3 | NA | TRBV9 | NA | CASSVGSFETDTQYF | TGTGCCAGCAGCGTAGGAAGTTTCGAGACAGATACGCAGTATTTT
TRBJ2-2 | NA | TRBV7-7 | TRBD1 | CASSLGTGGATGELFF | TGTGCTAGCAGCTTGGGGACAGGGGGTGCCACCGGGGAGCTGTTTTTT
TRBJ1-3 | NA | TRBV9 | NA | CASSEHDSGNTIYF | TGTGCCAGCAGCGAGCACGACTCTGGAAACACCATATATTTT
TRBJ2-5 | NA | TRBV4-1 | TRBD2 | CASSQEVAGTQETQYF | TGCGCCAGCAGCCAAGAAGTAGCGGGGACCCAAGAGACCCAGTACTTC
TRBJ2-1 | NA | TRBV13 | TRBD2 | CASSWTSGVILSSYNEQFF | TGTGCCAGCAGCTGGACTAGCGGGGTAATACTGAGCTCCTACAATGAGCAGTTCTTC
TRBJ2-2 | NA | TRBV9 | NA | CASSVGTENTGELFF | TGTGCCAGCAGCGTAGGGACAGAGAACACCGGGGAGCTGTTTTTT
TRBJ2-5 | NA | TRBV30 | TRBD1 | CAWSGTGTGEETQYF | TGTGCCTGGAGTGGGACCGGGACAGGGGAAGAGACCCAGTACTTC
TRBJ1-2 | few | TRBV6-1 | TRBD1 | CAMTGSGYGYTF | TGTGCCATGACAGGGAGCGGCTATGGCTACACCTTC
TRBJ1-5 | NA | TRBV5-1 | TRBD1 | CASSPGQGGNQPQHF | TGCGCCAGCAGCCCCGGACAGGGTGGCAATCAGCCCCAGCATTTT
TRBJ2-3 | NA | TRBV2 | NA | CASAPRTNTDTQYF | TGTGCCAGTGCCCCACGGACAAACACAGATACGCAGTATTTT
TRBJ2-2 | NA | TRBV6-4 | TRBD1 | CASTPGQGDTGELFF | TGTGCCAGCACCCCGGGACAGGGGGACACCGGGGAGCTGTTTTTT
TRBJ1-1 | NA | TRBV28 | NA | CASNDRDNLPEAFF | TGTGCCAGCAACGACCGGGACAATCTACCCGAAGCTTTCTTT
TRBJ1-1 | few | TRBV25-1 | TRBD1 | CASRLQGAGGTEAFF | TGTGCCAGCAGACTACAGGGGGCTGGAGGCACTGAAGCTTTCTTT
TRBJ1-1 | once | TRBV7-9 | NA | CASSLSSGGVNTEAFF | TGTGCCAGCAGCTTATCCTCGGGGGGAGTAAACACTGAAGCTTTCTTT
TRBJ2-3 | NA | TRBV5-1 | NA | CASYEGGQDTQYF | TGCGCCAGCTATGAGGGGGGGCAAGATACGCAGTATTTT
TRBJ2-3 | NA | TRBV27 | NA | CASRQGRSTDTQYF | TGTGCCAGCAGACAGGGGAGGAGCACAGATACGCAGTATTTT
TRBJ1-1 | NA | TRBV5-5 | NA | CASTKDKVNTEAFF | TGTGCCAGCACCAAGGACAAAGTGAACACTGAAGCTTTCTTT
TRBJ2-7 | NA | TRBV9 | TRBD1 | CASSVGWTGTESSYEQYF | TGTGCCAGCAGCGTAGGGTGGACGGGGACAGAGAGCTCCTACGAGCAGTACTTC
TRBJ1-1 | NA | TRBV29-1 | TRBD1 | CSVGQGSAEAFF | TGCAGCGTTGGACAGGGGAGCGCTGAAGCTTTCTTT
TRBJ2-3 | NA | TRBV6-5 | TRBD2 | CASSSPIAGGTDTQYF | TGTGCCAGCAGTTCCCCTATAGCGGGGGGCACAGATACGCAGTATTTT
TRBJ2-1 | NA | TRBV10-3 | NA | CAISSQGGHNEQFF | TGTGCCATCAGTTCACAGGGAGGGCACAATGAGCAGTTCTTC
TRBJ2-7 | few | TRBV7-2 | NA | CASSLGSQGSEQYF | TGTGCCAGCAGCTTAGGGAGTCAGGGGTCGGAACAGTACTTC
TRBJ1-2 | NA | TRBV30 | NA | CAWTPRGYYGYTF | TGTGCCTGGACCCCACGTGGCTACTATGGCTACACCTTC
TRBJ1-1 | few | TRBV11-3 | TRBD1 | CASSTAVSGGTEAFF | TGTGCCAGCAGCACGGCGGTATCAGGGGGCACTGAAGCTTTCTTT
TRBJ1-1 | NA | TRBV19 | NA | CASSILQGIAFF | TGTGCCAGTAGTATTCTGCAGGGGATTGCTTTCTTT
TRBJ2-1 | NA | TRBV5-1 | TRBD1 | CASSLEGQGSSYNEQFF | TGCGCCAGCAGCTTGGAAGGACAGGGCAGCTCCTACAATGAGCAGTTCTTC
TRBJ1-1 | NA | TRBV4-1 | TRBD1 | CASSHPGGLEAFF | TGCGCCAGCAGCCACCCAGGGGGCCTTGAAGCTTTCTTT
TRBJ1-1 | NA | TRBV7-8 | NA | CASSQNTEAFF | TGTGCCAGCAGCCAGAACACTGAAGCTTTCTTT
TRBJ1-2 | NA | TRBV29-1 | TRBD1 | CSVEKTGEYGYTF | TGCAGCGTTGAAAAAACAGGGGAATATGGCTACACCTTC
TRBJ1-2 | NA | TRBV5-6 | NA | CASSPRMSRGYTF | TGTGCCAGCAGTCCGAGGATGTCTCGCGGCTACACCTTC
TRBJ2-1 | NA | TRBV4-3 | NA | CASSQGRGAEQFF | TGCGCCAGCAGCCAGGGCAGGGGGGCAGAGCAGTTCTTC
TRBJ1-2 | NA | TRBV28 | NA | CASSLGQSYGYTF | TGTGCCAGCAGCTTGGGGCAGTCCTATGGCTACACCTTC
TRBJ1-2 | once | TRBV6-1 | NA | CASRDTRGYGYTF | TGTGCCAGCAGGGATACACGGGGGTATGGCTACACCTTC
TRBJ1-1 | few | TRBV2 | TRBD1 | CASRRQGGMLEAFF | TGTGCCAGCAGGCGACAGGGGGGAATGCTTGAAGCTTTCTTT
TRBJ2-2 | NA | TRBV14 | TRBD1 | CASSNRGRELFF | TGTGCCAGCAGCAACAGGGGCAGGGAGCTGTTTTTT
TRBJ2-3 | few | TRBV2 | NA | CASSEGLAFTDTQYF | TGTGCCAGCAGTGAAGGGTTGGCTTTCACAGATACGCAGTATTTT
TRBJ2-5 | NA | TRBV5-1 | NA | CASSLRGTYQETQYF | TGCGCCAGCAGCTTGAGGGGGACATATCAAGAGACCCAGTACTTC
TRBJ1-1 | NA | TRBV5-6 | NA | CASSLNRGYRTEAFF | TGTGCCAGCAGCCTAAATAGGGGGTATAGGACTGAAGCTTTCTTT
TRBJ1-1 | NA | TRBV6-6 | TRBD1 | CASSAGQGWDTEAFF | TGTGCCAGCAGTGCCGGACAGGGGTGGGACACTGAAGCTTTCTTT